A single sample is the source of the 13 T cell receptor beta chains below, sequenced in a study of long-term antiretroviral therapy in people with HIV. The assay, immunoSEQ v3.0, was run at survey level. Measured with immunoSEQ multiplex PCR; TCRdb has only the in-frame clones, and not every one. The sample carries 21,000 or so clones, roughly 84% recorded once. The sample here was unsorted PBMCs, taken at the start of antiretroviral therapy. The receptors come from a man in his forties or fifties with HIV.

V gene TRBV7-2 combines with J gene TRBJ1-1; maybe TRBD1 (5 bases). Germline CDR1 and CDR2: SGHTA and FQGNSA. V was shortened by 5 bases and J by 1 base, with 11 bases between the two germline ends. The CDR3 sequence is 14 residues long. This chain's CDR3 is CASSETTENTEAFF. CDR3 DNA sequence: TGTGCCAGCAGCGAGACGACAGAGAACACTGAAGCTTTCTTT.

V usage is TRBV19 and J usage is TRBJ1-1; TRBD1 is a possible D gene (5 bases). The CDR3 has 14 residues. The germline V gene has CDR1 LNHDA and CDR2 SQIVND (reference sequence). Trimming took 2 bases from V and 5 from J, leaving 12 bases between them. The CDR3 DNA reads TGTGCCAGTAGTATAACGGGGACGGGGACTGAAGCTTTCTTT. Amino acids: CASSITGTGTEAFF.

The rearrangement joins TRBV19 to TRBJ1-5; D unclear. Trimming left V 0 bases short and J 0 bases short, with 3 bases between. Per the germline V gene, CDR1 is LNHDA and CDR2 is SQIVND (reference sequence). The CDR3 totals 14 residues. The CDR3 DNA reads TGTGCCAGTAGTATAGAGATTAGCAATCAGCCCCAGCATTTT. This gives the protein CASSIEISNQPQHF.

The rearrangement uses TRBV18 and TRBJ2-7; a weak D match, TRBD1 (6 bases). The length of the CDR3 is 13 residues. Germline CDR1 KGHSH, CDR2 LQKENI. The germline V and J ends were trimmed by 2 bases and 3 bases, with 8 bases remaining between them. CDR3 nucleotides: TGTGCCAGCTCACCAGGGGGCGTCTACGAGCAGTACTTC. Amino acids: CASSPGGVYEQYF.

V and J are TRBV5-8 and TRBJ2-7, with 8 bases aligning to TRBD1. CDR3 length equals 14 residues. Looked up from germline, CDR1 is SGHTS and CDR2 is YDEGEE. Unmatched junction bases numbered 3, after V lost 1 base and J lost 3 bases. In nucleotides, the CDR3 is TGTGCCAGCAGCTTGACTGACAGGGGCTACGAGCAGTACTTC. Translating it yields CASSLTDRGYEQYF.

CDR3 nucleotide sequence: TGTGCCAGCAGCCTCGGGTCAGGGGGAGCCAAAAACATTCAGTACTTC. Amino acids: CASSLGSGGAKNIQYF. The V gene is TRBV5-4, the J gene TRBJ2-4; 7 nucleotides line up with TRBD1. The junction had 7 bases not matched to a gene; V was cut back by 4 bases and J by 0 bases. The CDR3 extends over 16 amino acids. The germline V gene has CDR1 SGHNT and CDR2 YYREEE (reference sequence). Together with reference TRBV5-4 and TRBJ2-4, the CDR3 gives the full variable domain: ETGVTQSPTHLIKTRGQQVTLRCSSQSGHNTVSWYQQALGQGPQFIFQYYREEENGRGNFPPRFSGLQFPNYSSELNVNALELDDSALYLCASSLGSGGAKNIQYFGAGTRLSVL.

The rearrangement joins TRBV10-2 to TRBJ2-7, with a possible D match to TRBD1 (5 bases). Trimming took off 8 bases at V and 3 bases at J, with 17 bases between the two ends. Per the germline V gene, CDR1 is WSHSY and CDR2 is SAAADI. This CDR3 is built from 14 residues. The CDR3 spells CASLRQGYYYEQYF. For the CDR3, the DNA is TGCGCCAGCCTTAGGCAGGGTTATTACTACGAGCAGTACTTC.

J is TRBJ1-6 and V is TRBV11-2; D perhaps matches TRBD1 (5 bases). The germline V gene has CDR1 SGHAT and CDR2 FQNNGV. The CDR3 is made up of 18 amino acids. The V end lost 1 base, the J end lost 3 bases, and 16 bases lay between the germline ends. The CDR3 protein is CASSLGAPGPNYNSPLHF. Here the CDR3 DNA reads TGTGCCAGCAGCTTAGGCGCGCCGGGACCCAACTATAATTCACCCCTCCACTTT.

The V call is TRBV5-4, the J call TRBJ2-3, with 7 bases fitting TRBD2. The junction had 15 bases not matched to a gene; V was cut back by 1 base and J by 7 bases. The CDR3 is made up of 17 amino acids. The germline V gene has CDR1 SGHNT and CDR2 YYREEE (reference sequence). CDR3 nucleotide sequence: TGTGCCAGCAGCTTGTATTTCGGGGGGACCTTCTCCAATACGCAGTATTTT. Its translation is CASSLYFGGTFSNTQYF.

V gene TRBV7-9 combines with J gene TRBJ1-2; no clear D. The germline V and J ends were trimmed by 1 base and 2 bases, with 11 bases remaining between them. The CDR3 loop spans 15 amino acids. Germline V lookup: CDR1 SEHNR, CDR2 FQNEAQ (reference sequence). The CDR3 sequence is CASSLDSSGNYGYTF. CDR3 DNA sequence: TGTGCCAGCAGCTTAGATTCGTCAGGAAACTATGGCTACACCTTC.

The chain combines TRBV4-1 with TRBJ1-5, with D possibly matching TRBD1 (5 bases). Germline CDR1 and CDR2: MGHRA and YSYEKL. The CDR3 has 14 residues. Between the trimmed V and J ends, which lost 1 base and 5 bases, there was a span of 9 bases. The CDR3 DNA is TGCGCCAGCAGCCAAGGGGACGGGGATCAGCCCCAGCATTTT. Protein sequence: CASSQGDGDQPQHF.

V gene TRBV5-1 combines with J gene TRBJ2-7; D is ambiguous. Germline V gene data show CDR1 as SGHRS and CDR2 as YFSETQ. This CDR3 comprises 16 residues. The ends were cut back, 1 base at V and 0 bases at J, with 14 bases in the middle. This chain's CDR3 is CASSLSLGWDSYEQYF. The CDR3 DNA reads TGCGCCAGCAGCTTGAGTCTCGGGTGGGACTCCTACGAGCAGTACTTC. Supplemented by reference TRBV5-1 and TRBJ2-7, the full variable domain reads KAGVTQTPRYLIKTRGQQVTLSCSPISGHRSVSWYQQTPGQGLQFLFEYFSETQRNKGNFPGRFSGRQFSNSRSEMNVSTLELGDSALYLCASSLSLGWDSYEQYFGPGTRLTVT.

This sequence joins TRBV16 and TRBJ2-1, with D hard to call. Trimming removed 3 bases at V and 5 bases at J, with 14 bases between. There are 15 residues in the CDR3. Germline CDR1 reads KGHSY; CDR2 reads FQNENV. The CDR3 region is CASSQALNDHNEQFF. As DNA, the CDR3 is TGTGCCAGCAGCCAGGCGCTTAACGATCACAATGAGCAGTTCTTC.